This entry lists 31 T cell receptor beta chains sequenced from one sample in a study of T cells in tuberculosis. Using immunoSEQ multiplex PCR, the repertoire was profiled, and TCRdb retains in-frame clones only, with some absent. Of about 88,000 clones in the sample, approximately 91% were seen once. Sorting used thawed, overnight-rested PBMC stained with anti-CD3, a viability dye and GMM-loaded CD1B tetramer. The lipid loaded on the CD1B tetramers was C32 glucose monomycolate from Rhodococcus equi. Sequencing was performed on CD1b-GMM tetramer-negative cells sorted from PBMCs. These receptor sequences come from an adult woman with latent tuberculosis.

This clone was seen just once. The rearrangement uses TRBV6-5 and TRBJ2-1; weak D call: TRBD1 (5 bases). Trimming stripped 6 bases from V and 4 bases from J, with 16 bases between. This CDR3 spans 15 amino acids. Germline V gene data show CDR1 as MNHEY and CDR2 as SVGAGI. CDR3 in amino acids: CASSYRETAYNEQFF. For the CDR3, the DNA is TGTGCCAGCAGCTATCGAGAGACAGCTTACAATGAGCAGTTCTTC.

The chain employs TRBV28 and TRBJ1-2, with TRBD1 as a possible D gene (6 bases). Germline values: CDR1 MDHEN, CDR2 SYDVKM. This CDR3 has 15 residues. V shed 5 bases and J shed 4 bases, with 17 bases lying between them. The CDR3 DNA reads as TGTGCCAGCAGTACCCACCGAGGACAGTCCTATGGCTACACCTTC. This encodes CASSTHRGQSYGYTF.

The rearrangement links TRBV5-1 to TRBJ1-1, with D hard to call. Trimming removed 4 bases from V and 1 base from J, with 8 bases in between. CDR3 length: 13 amino acids. Per the germline V gene, CDR1 is SGHRS and CDR2 is YFSETQ. As DNA, the CDR3 is TGCGCCAGCAGCCTAGATTGGAACACTGAAGCTTTCTTT. The encoded protein is CASSLDWNTEAFF.

This rearrangement joins TRBV2 to TRBJ2-7; 8 positions match TRBD1. CDR3 size: 15 residues. V shed 6 bases and J 1 base; nucleotides not matched to a gene: 8. The germline CDR1 and CDR2 sequences are SNHLY and FYNNEI. In DNA form, the CDR3 reads TGTGCCAGCAGAGGTAGACAGGGGAAATCCTACGAGCAGTACTTC. This codes for CASRGRQGKSYEQYF.

The gene calls are TRBV6-1 and TRBJ2-5, with TRBD2 matching over 11 bases. Unmatched junction bases numbered 7, after V lost 0 bases and J lost 1 base. The germline CDR1 and CDR2 sequences are MNHNS and SASEGT. This CDR3 is 18 amino acids long. CDR3 region: CASSEAKLAGAFQETQYF. The CDR3 region has the DNA TGTGCCAGCAGTGAAGCGAAACTAGCGGGGGCCTTCCAAGAGACCCAGTACTTC.

This clone was seen more than once but under ten times. The chain combines TRBV5-4 with TRBJ2-2; D is unresolved. The CDR3 is made up of 14 amino acids. The germline CDR1 and CDR2 sequences are SGHNT and YYREEE (reference sequence). With 6 bases removed from V and 2 bases from J, the gap between germline ends came to 11 bases. The chain's CDR3 is CASTTNPNTGELFF. CDR3 nucleotides: TGTGCCAGCACCACAAATCCAAACACCGGGGAGCTGTTTTTT.

The chain couples TRBV5-5 to TRBJ1-2, with a weak D call TRBD1 (6 bases). The germline CDR1 and CDR2 sequences are SGHKS and YYEKEE (reference sequence). The CDR3 runs 14 residues. V gave up 3 bases and J gave up 5 bases, with 14 bases separating them. Here the CDR3 DNA reads TGTGCCAGCAGCTGGACCGAGGGGGTTTATGGCTACACCTTC. Translation gives CASSWTEGVYGYTF.

The gene calls are TRBV2 and TRBJ1-4; D gene unclear. Trimming took 4 bases from V and 0 from J, leaving 6 bases between them. CDR3 length: 14 residues. CDR1 SNHLY and CDR2 FYNNEI come from the germline V gene. The chain's CDR3 is CASSALSTNEKLFF. DNA of the CDR3: TGTGCCAGCAGTGCTCTCTCAACTAATGAAAAACTGTTTTTT.

The chain uses TRBV15 and TRBJ2-5; a possible D gene is TRBD2 (6 bases). CDR1 and CDR2 from the germline V gene are LNHNV and YYDKDF (reference sequence). With 0 bases removed from V and 13 bases from J, the gap between germline ends came to 15 bases. This CDR3 spans 13 amino acids. The CDR3 DNA is TGTGCCACCAGCAGAGATCCGGGGGAACGGGTGTACTTC. This codes for CATSRDPGERVYF. The whole variable domain, remainder taken from reference TRBV15 and TRBJ2-5, is DAMVIQNPRYQVTQFGKPVTLSCSQTLNHNVMYWYQQKSSQAPKLLFHYYDKDFNNEADTPDNFQSRRPNTSFCFLDIRSPGLGDTAMYLCATSRDPGERVYFGPGTRLLVL.

This chain links TRBV5-8 with TRBJ1-2; 7 bases fit TRBD1. CDR1 and CDR2 from the germline V gene are SGHTS and YDEGEE. This CDR3 has 15 amino acids. J lost 4 bases, V lost 4 bases, and 10 bases had no gene match. The DNA for the CDR3 is TGTGCCAGCAGCATGGGGACAGAACGGATCTATGGCTACACCTTC. Translation: CASSMGTERIYGYTF.

V usage is TRBV5-4 and J usage is TRBJ2-1; 11 bases match TRBD2. The CDR3 has 16 amino acids. Germline V gene data show CDR1 as SGHNT and CDR2 as YYREEE (reference sequence). V was clipped by 4 bases and J by 4 bases; unmatched bases: 7. CDR3 DNA: TGTGCCAGCAGCCCGGGTAGCGGGGGGGTTTACAATGAGCAGTTCTTC. Its protein product is CASSPGSGGVYNEQFF.

The rearrangement links TRBV4-2 to TRBJ2-1, with TRBD2 matching over 13 bases. Germline loops: CDR1 LGHNA, CDR2 YNFKEQ. V shed 4 bases and J 3 bases; nucleotides not matched to a gene: 9. This CDR3 contains 18 residues. The CDR3 region is CASSPNAGLAGNYNEQFF. The CDR3 DNA reads as TGTGCCAGCAGCCCGAACGCGGGACTAGCGGGGAACTACAATGAGCAGTTCTTC.

This chain links TRBV10-3 with TRBJ2-2, with D possibly TRBD1 on 5 matching bases. Between the trimmed V and J ends, which lost 10 bases and 0 bases, there was a span of 15 bases. There are 15 residues in the CDR3. The germline V gene encodes CDR1 ENHRY and CDR2 SYGVKD. This chain's CDR3 is CATRTGFANTGELFF. The CDR3, as DNA: TGTGCCACCAGAACAGGTTTCGCGAACACCGGGGAGCTGTTTTTT.

The chain combines TRBV27 with TRBJ1-2; D call uncertain. Germline CDR1 is MNHEY and CDR2 is SMNVEV (reference sequence). The CDR3 sequence is 16 residues long. Trimming took off 6 bases at V and 4 bases at J, with 21 bases between the two ends. Here the CDR3 DNA reads TGTGCCAGCAGCTCCCGGACGGACGGGGAACTCTATGGCTACACCTTC. Amino acid sequence: CASSSRTDGELYGYTF.

The CDR3 sequence is CASSRSGGTEAFF. The CDR3 coding sequence is TGTGCCAGCTCACGCTCCGGGGGGACTGAAGCTTTCTTT. The chain links TRBV18 to TRBJ1-1; D might be TRBD1 (5 bases). The ends were cut back, 4 bases at V and 5 bases at J, with 11 bases in the middle. The V gene's germline CDR1 is KGHSH and CDR2 LQKENI. The CDR3 consists of 13 residues. Together with reference TRBV18 and TRBJ1-1, the CDR3 gives the full variable domain: NAGVMQNPRHLVRRRGQEARLRCSPMKGHSHVYWYRQLPEEGLKFMVYLQKENIIDESGMPKERFSAEFPKEGPSILRIQQVVRGDSAAYFCASSRSGGTEAFFGQGTRLTVV.

This chain connects TRBV27 to TRBJ2-2; D gene unclear. With 7 bases removed from V and 4 bases from J, the gap between germline ends came to 10 bases. CDR1 MNHEY and CDR2 SMNVEV come from the germline V gene (reference sequence). This CDR3 is built from 13 residues. In DNA, the CDR3 is TGTGCCAGCATCCCCCTAGGCACCGGGGAGCTGTTTTTT. It encodes CASIPLGTGELFF.

The chain combines TRBV25-1 with TRBJ1-6; TRBD1 aligns across 9 bases. J lost 3 bases, V lost 7 bases, and 10 bases had no gene match. The CDR3 is 17 residues long. Looked up from germline, CDR1 is MGHDK and CDR2 is SYGVNS. CDR3 DNA: TGTGCCAGCAATCCGGGACAGGGTTCCGTCTATAATTCACCCCTCCACTTT. Its protein is CASNPGQGSVYNSPLHF.

This chain links TRBV2 with TRBJ2-7; the D gene is possibly TRBD1 (6 bases). V lost 4 bases and J 4 bases, leaving 8 bases between the germline ends. The CDR3 has 12 residues. The V gene's germline CDR1 is SNHLY and CDR2 FYNNEI. CDR3 nucleotide sequence: TGTGCCAGCAGTGTGGGGGCATACGAGCAGTACGTC. It specifies CASSVGAYEQYV.

This rearrangement joins TRBV2 to TRBJ2-5; D gene uncertain. CDR1 is SNHLY and CDR2 is FYNNEI in the germline V gene. The CDR3 runs 13 residues. Trimming stripped 6 bases from V and 2 bases from J, with 10 bases between. CDR3: CASRHRAQETQYF. CDR3 coding DNA: TGTGCCAGCAGGCACCGAGCGCAAGAGACCCAGTACTTC.

This clone was counted a single time. The chain carries TRBV7-9 and TRBJ2-2; 8 nucleotides agree with TRBD2. V shed 6 bases, J shed 5 bases, and the junction held 5 bases outside the gene matches. The CDR3 totals 14 residues. Germline assignment: CDR1 SEHNR and CDR2 FQNEAQ (reference sequence). This CDR3 is CASRSGGRTGELFF. CDR3 nucleotides: TGTGCCAGCAGGTCGGGGGGGCGGACCGGGGAGCTGTTTTTT.

Details on this clone: This sample includes further DNA sequences coding for the same CDR3. V is TRBV7-6 and J is TRBJ2-1; 13 bases line up with TRBD2. This CDR3 is built from 17 residues. Germline V gives CDR1 SGHVS, CDR2 FNYEAQ. V gave up 5 bases and J gave up 8 bases; unmatched junction bases: 12. This chain's CDR3 is CASSLGLAGDAIYEQFF. The CDR3 DNA sequence: TGTGCCAGCAGCCTCGGACTAGCGGGGGACGCTATCTATGAGCAGTTCTTC.

The chain couples TRBV6-6 to TRBJ1-6; a weak D match, TRBD1 (6 bases). The V end lost 8 bases, the J end lost 7 bases, and 18 bases lay between the germline ends. The CDR3 totals 15 residues. Per the germline V gene, CDR1 is MNHNY and CDR2 is SVGAGI (reference sequence). The CDR3 is CASQQTGSVNSPLHF. In DNA form, the CDR3 reads TGTGCCAGCCAACAGACAGGATCCGTAAATTCACCCCTCCACTTT.

The chain combines TRBV28 with TRBJ1-6, with TRBD1 as a possible D gene (5 bases). Germline-derived CDR1 and CDR2 are MDHEN and SYDVKM. This CDR3 has 14 amino acids. V shed 4 bases and J shed 13 bases, with 17 bases lying between them. CDR3 loop: CASSSHSGTVPLHF. CDR3 nucleotide sequence: TGTGCCAGCAGTTCCCACAGTGGGACTGTTCCCCTCCACTTT.

The chain carries TRBV7-9 and TRBJ2-3, with a possible D match to TRBD1 (5 bases). Germline values: CDR1 SEHNR, CDR2 FQNEAQ (reference sequence). V was clipped by 5 bases and J by 0 bases, with 9 bases between them. The CDR3 contains 14 residues. DNA of the CDR3: TGTGCCAGCAGCCAGGACACTAGCACAGATACGCAGTATTTT. Amino acids: CASSQDTSTDTQYF.

The rearrangement uses TRBV19 and TRBJ1-1; TRBD1 matches at 7 bases. Germline-derived CDR1 and CDR2 are LNHDA and SQIVND (reference sequence). V shed 10 bases and J 0 bases; nucleotides not matched to a gene: 5. This CDR3 is built from 13 residues. CDR3 amino acids: CATLGTVNTEAFF. The CDR3 nucleotides are TGTGCCACTCTCGGGACAGTGAACACTGAAGCTTTCTTT.

V and J are TRBV6-5 and TRBJ2-5; TRBD1 aligns across 9 bases. The CDR3 length is 14 residues. V lost 6 bases, J lost 4 bases, and 6 bases stayed unmatched. Germline lookup yields CDR1 MNHEY and CDR2 SVGAGI. CDR3 region: CASSRQGGVETQYF. Written as DNA, the CDR3 is TGTGCCAGCAGCCGACAGGGGGGTGTAGAGACCCAGTACTTC.

This chain uses TRBV28 with TRBJ2-2, with D uncertain. Germline V lookup: CDR1 MDHEN, CDR2 SYDVKM. This CDR3 contains 12 residues. Trimming took 2 bases from V and 7 from J, leaving 5 bases between them. For the CDR3, the DNA is TGTGCCAGCAGTTTACTCGGCGGGGAGCTGTTTTTT. It codes for CASSLLGGELFF.

The J gene is TRBJ1-2, the V gene TRBV9; 9 nucleotides line up with TRBD1. The germline gives CDR1 SGDLS, CDR2 YYNGEE. V shed 4 bases and J 6 bases; nucleotides not matched to a gene: 7. The CDR3 extends over 14 amino acids. The CDR3 DNA reads as TGTGCCAGCAGCCCTACGGGACAGGGACATGGCTACACCTTC. This sequence encodes CASSPTGQGHGYTF.

The chain couples TRBV2 to TRBJ2-2, with a tentative D call TRBD1 (5 bases). The germline V gene has CDR1 SNHLY and CDR2 FYNNEI. CDR3 length: 15 amino acids. V was clipped by 6 bases and J by 0 bases, with 11 bases between them. The CDR3 sequence: CASRDVGANTGELFF. For the CDR3, the DNA is TGTGCCAGCAGGGATGTAGGGGCGAACACCGGGGAGCTGTTTTTT. Variable domain in full (rest from reference TRBV2 and TRBJ2-2): EPEVTQTPSHQVTQMGQEVILRCVPISNHLYFYWYRQILGQKVEFLVSFYNNEISEKSEIFDDQFSVERPDGSNFTLKIRSTKLEDSAMYFCASRDVGANTGELFFGEGSRLTVL.

Of note for this clone: One end of the junction does not line up with germline, which may come from a read error. The CDR3 sequence: CASSPGTSGGRETQYF. In DNA, the CDR3 is TGTGCTAGCAGCCCAGGGACTAGCGGGGGTCGGGAGACCCAGTACTTC. J is TRBJ2-5 and V is TRBV7-7; TRBD2 agrees at 14 bases. The CDR3 runs to 16 residues. Germline CDR1 and CDR2: SSHAT and FNYEAQ (reference sequence). Full variable domain (remainder filled in from reference TRBV7-7 and TRBJ2-5): GAGVSQSPRYKVTKRGQDVTLRCDPISSHATLYWYQQALGQGPEFLTYFNYEAQPDKSGLPSDRFSAERPEGSISTLTIQRTEQRDSAMYRCASSPGTSGGRETQYFGPGTRLLVL.

This clone was seen a single time. Its ends do not fully match the called genes, so a read error is possible. The J gene is TRBJ2-2, the V gene TRBV5-1; the D gene is possibly TRBD2 (5 bases). Germline V gene data show CDR1 as SGHRS and CDR2 as YFSETQ. The CDR3 spans 15 residues. The CDR3 DNA reads TGCGCCAGCAGCTTGTTGGGTCAGAACACCGGGGAGCTGTTCTTT. Translating gives CASSLLGQNTGELFF.